This T cell receptor beta chain originates from a study of vaccination and CD4 T cells after COVID-19. Across the study: Six males and four females, two of them Hispanic, were enrolled as convalescents. Study-wide findings and caveats: Convalescent patients displayed a median about 86% of reactive clones emerging only post-vaccination.

The treatment denotes: roughly ten-day PBMC culture with coronavirus spike peptide pools or control peptides (ViraFEST assay). Cultured CD4+ T cells had their DNA profiled by the Oncomine TCR Beta short-read assay. Genomic DNA was isolated from CD4+ T cells that had been cultured. TCRdb called the PCR reads again in MiXCR, with one record for every CDR3 protein. The data contain 12,000 or so distinct CDR3 sequences, over 40% of them seen just once; the ten biggest clones take up 15% to 17%. The germline V gene encodes CDR1 SGDLS and CDR2 YYNGEE. With 0 bases clipped from V and 6 bases from J, the junction kept 6 bases outside the gene matches. The CDR3 totals 15 residues. A note on this clonotype: Antigen specificity is unknown.

Sequenced material: CD4+ T cells from blood, cultured in vitro. The TCR was taken from a human donor who had recovered from COVID-19. The chain carries TRBV9 and TRBJ1-2; 9 nucleotides align to TRBD1. In DNA, the CDR3 is TGTGCCAGCAGCGTAGCCGTAGGACAGGGGAATGGCTACACCTTC. Protein product: CASSVAVGQGNGYTF.